The sequence of this T cell receptor beta chain was determined in a study of early T cells in non-severe SARS-CoV-2 infection. This clonotype was counted a single time. Individual cDNA molecules were tagged with unique molecular identifiers, the study reported. From the 5' RACE reads, TCRdb called clonotypes with MiXCR, one entry per CDR3 protein. The sample lists about 64,000 distinct CDR3 sequences, around 20% occurring once. Germline V gene data show CDR1 as GTSNPN and CDR2 as SVGIG (reference sequence). Trimming cost V 4 bases and J 0 bases, with 15 bases left between them. This CDR3 comprises 15 residues.

This TCR was sampled from an adult who was a healthcare worker with PCR-confirmed SARS-CoV-2 infection or an uninfected control (not recorded which). The sample in question was whole blood, obtained at baseline. The V call is TRBV30, the J call TRBJ2-5; D is unclear. As DNA, the CDR3 is TGTGCCTGGAAGGAGAGACTGATGTACCAAGAGACCCAGTACTTC. Translating gives CAWKERLMYQETQYF.